What follows is one T cell receptor beta chain and its context. Data came from immunoSEQ multiplex PCR; TCRdb stores just in-frame clones and leaves some out. Of approximately 13,000 clones detected, around 72% appear once; the ten largest clones hold roughly 7.4%. This record comes from a study of somatic mutations in cytotoxic T cells in rheumatoid arthritis. Germline CDR1 is MNHEY and CDR2 is SMNVEV (reference sequence). This CDR3 has 14 residues. The V end lost 6 bases, the J end lost 5 bases, and 14 bases lay between the germline ends. This clonotype originated in an adult with rheumatoid arthritis. Material for sequencing was CD8+ T cells sorted from blood. This rearrangement joins TRBV27 to TRBJ1-5; possible D gene TRBD1, 6 bases. Here the CDR3 DNA reads TGTGCCAGCAGCGGTACAGGGTTGGATCAGCCCCAGCATTTT. Protein: CASSGTGLDQPQHF.